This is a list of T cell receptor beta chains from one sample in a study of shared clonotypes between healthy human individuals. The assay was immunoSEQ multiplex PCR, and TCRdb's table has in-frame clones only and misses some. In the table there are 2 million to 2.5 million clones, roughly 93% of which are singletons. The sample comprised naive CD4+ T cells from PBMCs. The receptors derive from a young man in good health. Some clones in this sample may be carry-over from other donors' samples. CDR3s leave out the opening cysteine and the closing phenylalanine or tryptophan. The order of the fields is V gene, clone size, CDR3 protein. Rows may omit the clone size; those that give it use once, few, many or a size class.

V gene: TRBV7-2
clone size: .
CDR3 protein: ASRQQWHTGELF

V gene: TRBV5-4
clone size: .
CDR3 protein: ASSSPGTGPNEQF

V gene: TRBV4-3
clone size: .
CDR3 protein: ASSQGLAENSYEQY

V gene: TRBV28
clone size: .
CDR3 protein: ASSRQGRGRDQPQH

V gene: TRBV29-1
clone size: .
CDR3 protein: AAGDSYEQY

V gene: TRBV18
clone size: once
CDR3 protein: ASSPRAETGELF

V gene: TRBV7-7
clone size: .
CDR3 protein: ASSLAPGKGGQETQY

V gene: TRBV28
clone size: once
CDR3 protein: ASSRQRGAEAF

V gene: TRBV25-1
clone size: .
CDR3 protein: ASSEFGGAGGAYEQY

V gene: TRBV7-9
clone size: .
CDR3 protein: ASSVQGAGELF

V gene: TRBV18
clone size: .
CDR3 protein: ASSRGANSNQPQH

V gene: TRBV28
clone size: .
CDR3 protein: ASTTSASYEQY

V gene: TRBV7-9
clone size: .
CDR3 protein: ASSLGWAQY

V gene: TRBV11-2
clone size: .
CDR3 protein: ASTYRASGDTDTQY

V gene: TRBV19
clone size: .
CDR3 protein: ASSRKGGLNTEAF

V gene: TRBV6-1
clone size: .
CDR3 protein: ASSGRDRGSYEQY

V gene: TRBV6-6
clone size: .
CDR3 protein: ASSPPQAGTGELF

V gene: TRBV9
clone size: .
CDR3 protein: ASSPTGQYNEKLF

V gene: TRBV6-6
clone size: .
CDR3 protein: ASGNPNQPQH

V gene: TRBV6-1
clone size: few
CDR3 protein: ASSEGSRGNQPQH

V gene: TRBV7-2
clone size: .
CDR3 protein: ARAREDEKLF

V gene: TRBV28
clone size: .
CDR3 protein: ASTISGRETQY

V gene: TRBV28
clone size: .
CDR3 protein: ASSDRGPEKLF

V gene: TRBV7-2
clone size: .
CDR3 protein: ASSRSVGLAGVETQY

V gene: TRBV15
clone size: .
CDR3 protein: ATSKTSGMGEQF

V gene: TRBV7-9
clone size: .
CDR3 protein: ASSLLDNEKLF

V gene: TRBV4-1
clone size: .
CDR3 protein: ASSQGGLNTEAF